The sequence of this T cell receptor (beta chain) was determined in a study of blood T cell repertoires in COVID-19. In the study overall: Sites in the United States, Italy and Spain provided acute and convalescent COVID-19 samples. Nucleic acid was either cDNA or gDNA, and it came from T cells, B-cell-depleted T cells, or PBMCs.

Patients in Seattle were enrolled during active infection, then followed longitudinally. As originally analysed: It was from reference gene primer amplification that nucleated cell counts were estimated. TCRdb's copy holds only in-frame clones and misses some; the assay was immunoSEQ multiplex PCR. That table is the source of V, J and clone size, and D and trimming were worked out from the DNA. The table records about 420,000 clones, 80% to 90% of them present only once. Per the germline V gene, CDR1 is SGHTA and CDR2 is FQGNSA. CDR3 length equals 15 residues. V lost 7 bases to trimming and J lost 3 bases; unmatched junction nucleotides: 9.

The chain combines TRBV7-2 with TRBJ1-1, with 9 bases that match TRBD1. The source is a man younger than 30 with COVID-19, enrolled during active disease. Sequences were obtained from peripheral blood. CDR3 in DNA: TGTGCCAGCAAAGGGGACAGGGCTTGGGACACTGAAGCTTTCTTT. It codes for CASKGDRAWDTEAFF.